The next 17 T cell receptor beta chains were all read from a single sample in a study of regulatory T cells in long-lasting Graves disease. Sequencing libraries for TCR beta were prepared with iRepertoire HTBI primers and Arm-PCR of CDR3 regions. Using its own MiXCR run on the multiplex PCR reads, TCRdb lists one record per CDR3 protein. Of a few hundred thousand distinct CDR3 sequences listed, approximately 13% are singletons. The sample's time point: newly diagnosed GD, antithyroid drugs for less than 3 months. Scientists built the TCR library using RNA that was extracted from PBMCs. These data are also associated with another study on T cells in Graves' hyperthyroidism and ophthalmopathy.

Material: peripheral blood mononuclear cells (PBMCs), obtained at new diagnosis, from a patient treated with antithyroid drugs. All receptors come from a man younger than 40 with Graves disease.

This clonotype was counted many times. The chain couples TRBV24-1 to TRBJ2-1; 15 nucleotides line up with TRBD2. V dropped 4 bases and J dropped 7; count of bases not matched to a gene: 4. CDR3 length: 16 amino acids. Germline CDR1 is KGHDR and CDR2 is SFDVKD. The CDR3 region is CATSDGTSGRTNEQFF. The CDR3 coding sequence is TGTGCCACCAGTGACGGGACTAGCGGGAGGACGAATGAGCAGTTCTTC.

This clonotype showed up many times. The chain joins TRBV2 to TRBJ2-1; 10 positions match TRBD1. The CDR3 runs 12 residues. The junction had 4 bases not matched to a gene; V was cut back by 8 bases and J by 9 bases. Germline V CDR1 and CDR2: SNHLY, FYNNEI. CDR3 residues: CASRQGAVEQFF. CDR3 coding DNA: TGTGCCAGCCGACAGGGGGCTGTTGAGCAGTTCTTC.

In regard to this clonotype: This may stem from a read error, because a much larger clone lies one nucleotide away. J is TRBJ2-3 and V is TRBV27; TRBD1 aligns across 9 bases. The DNA end lines up better with TRBJ2-1; the J call may be wrong. CDR3 length: 16 amino acids. CDR1 is MNHEY and CDR2 is SMNVEV in the germline V gene (reference sequence). CDR3 sequence (DNA): TGTTCCAGCAGTTTAAGCTTCGGGACAGGGTCCAATGAGCAGTTCTTC. Amino acids: CSSSLSFGTGSNEQFF.

At least ten counts were recorded for this clonotype. The rearrangement links TRBV12-3 or TRBV12-4 to TRBJ2-3; TRBD2 agrees at 8 bases. This CDR3 has 15 residues. After removal of 7 bases from V and 3 bases from J, the junction contained 9 bases not matched to a gene. CDR3 nucleotides: TGTGCCAGCACCAACGTAGCGGGACGAACAGATACGCAGTATTTT. It codes for CASTNVAGRTDTQYF.

V is TRBV27 and J is TRBJ2-7, with D possibly matching TRBD2 (5 bases). This CDR3 has 11 residues. From germline, CDR1 is MNHEY and CDR2 SMNVEV (reference sequence). V was cut by 5 bases and J by 6 bases, with 8 bases left in between. The CDR3 here is CASSMAGEQYF. CDR3 coding DNA: TGTGCCAGCAGTATGGCGGGCGAGCAGTACTTC.

With respect to this clonotype: A much larger clone lies one base from this, so it may be a read error. It is likely a read error, because the conserved phenylalanine at the end of the CDR3 is missing. The V gene is TRBV12-3 or TRBV12-4, the J gene TRBJ2-7, with TRBD2 matching 8 bases. There are 16 residues in the CDR3. V shed 5 bases and J 6 bases; nucleotides not matched to a gene: 15. DNA of the CDR3: TGTGCCAGCAGTGACAAAACGGGGGTAGCGGGACTCGAGCAGTACTCC. It yields the protein CASSDKTGVAGLEQYS.

Concerning this clonotype itself: This may arise from a read error, as a much more abundant clone is one base away. The chain employs TRBV20-1 and TRBJ2-1; TRBD2 matches 12 bases. The germline CDR1 and CDR2 sequences are DFQATT and SNEGSKA (reference sequence). V dropped 1 base and J dropped 10; count of bases not matched to a gene: 5. This CDR3 has 14 residues. CDR3: CSARGTSGTYEQFF. As DNA, the CDR3 is TGCAGTGCTAGAGGGACTAGCGGGACCTACGAGCAGTTCTTC.

This clonotype has a count of ten or more. The chain carries TRBV11-2 and TRBJ2-1; no firm D call. Between the trimmed V and J ends, which lost 1 base and 0 bases, there was a span of 7 bases. Germline CDR1 reads SGHAT; CDR2 reads FQNNGV. The CDR3 is 15 amino acids. CDR3 DNA: TGTGCCAGCAGCTTAGGTGGAATCTCCTACAATGAGCAGTTCTTC. It is translated as CASSLGGISYNEQFF.

This clonotype appeared many times. This chain joins TRBV5-1 and TRBJ2-3, with D hard to call. CDR1 SGHRS and CDR2 YFSETQ come from the germline V gene. Deletions cut 4 bases from V and 3 bases from J, with 9 bases between. The CDR3 is 13 residues long. Here the CDR3 DNA reads TGCGCCAGCAGCCACCAGGTTACAGATACGCAGTATTTT. Its protein is CASSHQVTDTQYF.

V is TRBV20-1 and J is TRBJ1-5; TRBD1 might be the D (5 bases). Trimming took 5 bases from V and 0 from J, leaving 20 bases between them. The CDR3 runs to 17 residues. Germline V gives CDR1 DFQATT, CDR2 SNEGSKA (reference sequence). The CDR3 DNA sequence: TGCAGTGCTCAAAATCCCGGGACCGTTTATAGCAATCAGCCCCAGCATTTT. It translates to CSAQNPGTVYSNQPQHF.

This clonotype was observed a few times. The chain couples TRBV30 to TRBJ2-4; D remains ambiguous. V lost 3 bases, J lost 0 bases, and 6 bases lay in between. The germline gives CDR1 GTSNPN, CDR2 SVGIG (reference sequence). The CDR3 sequence is 13 residues long. The CDR3 is CAWRDLAKNIQYF. The DNA of the CDR3 is TGTGCCTGGAGGGATCTAGCCAAAAACATTCAGTACTTC.

The sample holds a few counts of this clonotype. The V call is TRBV19, the J call TRBJ1-1, with 8 bases fitting TRBD1. The germline CDR1 and CDR2 sequences are LNHDA and SQIVND (reference sequence). This CDR3 is 13 amino acids long. J gave up 2 bases and V 11 bases, and 7 bases lay outside the gene matches. In DNA form, the CDR3 reads TGTGCCGGACGAGGACAGGGAAACACTGAAGCTTTCTTT. Encoded protein: CAGRGQGNTEAFF. The full variable domain, completed using reference TRBV19 and TRBJ1-1, is DGGITQSPKYLFRKEGQNVTLSCEQNLNHDAMYWYRQDPGQGLRLIYYSQIVNDFQKGDIAEGYSVSREKKESFPLTVTSAQKNPTAFYLCAGRGQGNTEAFFGQGTRLTVV.

Ten or more counts support this clonotype. The chain uses TRBV27 and TRBJ2-3; D uncertain. The V gene's germline CDR1 is MNHEY and CDR2 SMNVEV (reference sequence). The CDR3 spans 11 residues. The CDR3 loop reads CSSTGAATQYF. CDR3 nucleotide sequence: TGTTCAAGCACGGGCGCAGCTACGCAGTATTTT.

This clonotype showed up just a few times. CDR3 nucleotide sequence: TGTGCCTGGATGCTAGCGGGAGGCGGCTCCTACGAGCAGTACTTC. Protein sequence: CAWMLAGGGSYEQYF. This chain connects TRBV30 to TRBJ2-7; 11 nucleotides agree with TRBD2. The J segment lost 0 bases and the V segment lost 4 bases, leaving 5 bases of the junction unmatched. Germline V gives CDR1 GTSNPN, CDR2 SVGIG (reference sequence). This CDR3 is 15 amino acids long. Drawing the rest from reference TRBV30 and TRBJ2-7, the complete variable domain is SQTIHQWPATLVQPVGSPLSLECTVEGTSNPNLYWYRQAAGRGLQLLFYSVGIGQISSEVPQNLSASRPQDRQFILSSKKLLLSDSGFYLCAWMLAGGGSYEQYFGPGTRLTVT.

The chain combines TRBV9 with TRBJ2-1, with TRBD2 matching over 8 bases. Germline V CDR1 and CDR2: SGDLS, YYNGEE. V trimming: 7 bases; J trimming: 8 bases; junction bases outside the gene matches: 11. CDR3 length: 14 amino acids. The chain's CDR3 is CASLKQTSDDEQFF. The DNA for the CDR3 is TGTGCCAGCCTTAAACAGACTAGCGACGATGAGCAGTTCTTC.

This clonotype was counted many times. The chain is built from TRBV6-2 or TRBV6-3 and TRBJ2-7; TRBD2 agrees at 10 bases. Germline loops: CDR1 MNHEY, CDR2 SVGEGT. This CDR3 has 18 amino acids. Trimming took 0 bases from V and 4 from J; bases not matched to a gene: 12. The CDR3 reads CASSYSSQAAGGYYEQYF. In DNA, the CDR3 is TGTGCCAGCAGTTACTCCTCCCAGGCAGCGGGAGGGTATTACGAGCAGTACTTC.

This clonotype has more than one count but fewer than ten. The chain links TRBV27 to TRBJ2-5; no reliable D call. Per the germline V gene, CDR1 is MNHEY and CDR2 is SMNVEV (reference sequence). The CDR3 sequence is 14 residues long. V was cut by 4 bases and J by 2 bases, with 11 bases left in between. The CDR3: CASSWSPYQETQYF. The CDR3 DNA reads as TGTGCCAGCAGTTGGTCCCCCTATCAAGAGACCCAGTACTTC.